Shown below are 14 T cell receptor beta chains from a single sample sequenced in a study of T cells after posttransplantation cyclophosphamide. Control samples came 1 year after myeloablative marrow transplants with methotrexate plus calcineurin inhibitor. The method was immunoSEQ multiplex PCR; TCRdb's version includes in-frame clones alone and lacks a portion of them. This sample has 4,500 to 5,500 clones; 82% occur once, and the top ten carry less than 25%. The sequencing here drew on PBMCs, taken after an allogeneic stem cell transplant with a calcineurin inhibitor and methotrexate. The receptor source for this set is a male patient between 40 and 49 years old who received an allogeneic stem cell transplant from an unrelated donor, was CMV-positive, and had chronic GVHD only. Some T cells may trace back to the graft donor.

Within the sample, this clone is large. The CDR3 here is CSVVLQGQVGYTF. In DNA, the CDR3 is TGCAGCGTTGTTTTGCAGGGTCAAGTCGGCTACACCTTC. The chain uses TRBV29-1 and TRBJ1-2; TRBD1 is a possible D gene (5 bases). This CDR3 is built from 13 residues. Trimming took off 4 bases at V and 8 bases at J, with 17 bases between the two ends. The germline CDR1 and CDR2 sequences are SQVTM and ANQGSEA.

The chain joins TRBV9 to TRBJ1-2; possible D gene TRBD1, 5 bases. V was trimmed by 0 bases and J by 6 bases, leaving 15 bases between them. The CDR3 totals 15 residues. Germline assignment: CDR1 SGDLS and CDR2 YYNGEE. CDR3 coding DNA: TGTGCCAGCAGCGTAGCGGGCCAGGGTATCGATGGCTACACCTTC. Its protein is CASSVAGQGIDGYTF.

The chain couples TRBV7-8 to TRBJ2-7; D might be TRBD2 (6 bases). From germline, CDR1 is SGHVS and CDR2 FQNEAQ. The CDR3 totals 13 residues. Trimming shortened V by 5 bases and J by 1 base, and 9 bases separated the two germline ends. The CDR3 nucleotides are TGTGCCAGCAGCATTGGGACTTCCTACGAGCAGTACTTC. Translated: CASSIGTSYEQYF.

The J gene is TRBJ2-7, the V gene TRBV27; 9 bases match TRBD1. V gave up 5 bases and J gave up 2 bases; unmatched junction bases: 7. The length of the CDR3 is 15 residues. From germline, CDR1 is MNHEY and CDR2 SMNVEV (reference sequence). The CDR3 DNA sequence: TGTGCCAGCAGTAGAAGGACAGGGGAAACCTACGAGCAGTACTTC. It yields the protein CASSRRTGETYEQYF.

The chain recombines TRBV7-2 with TRBJ2-2; no firm D call. There are 14 residues in the CDR3. V was clipped by 5 bases and J by 1 base, with 8 bases between them. Germline loops: CDR1 SGHTA, CDR2 FQGNSA. CDR3 sequence: CASSVRQNTGELFF. The CDR3 region has the DNA TGTGCCAGCAGCGTCCGACAGAACACCGGGGAGCTGTTTTTT.

The chain joins TRBV6-5 to TRBJ1-1; tentative D call: TRBD1 (5 bases). V shed 6 bases and J shed 8 bases, with 19 bases lying between them. Germline CDR1 MNHEY, CDR2 SVGAGI. The CDR3 is 14 amino acids. The CDR3, as DNA: TGTGCCAGCAGCCAGACTCACAGGATCGGGGAAGCTTTCTTT. This sequence encodes CASSQTHRIGEAFF.

In its sample, this clone was seen a few times. This chain connects TRBV13 to TRBJ1-1, with D tentatively TRBD1 (5 bases). CDR3 length: 13 residues. V lost 3 bases and J lost 13, with 18 bases in between. Germline V CDR1 and CDR2: PRHDT, FYEKMQ (reference sequence). CDR3: CASSFSRSGRGFF. The DNA of the CDR3 is TGTGCCAGCAGCTTTTCGAGGTCAGGGCGAGGTTTCTTT.

The chain has TRBV5-6 and TRBJ2-7; D not resolved. In germline, CDR1 is SGHDT, CDR2 YYEEEE. V dropped 1 base and J dropped 6 bases, with 11 bases sitting between them. CDR3 size: 13 residues. CDR3 amino acids: CASSLNQRLEQYF. As DNA, the CDR3 is TGTGCCAGCAGCTTGAATCAACGACTCGAGCAGTACTTC.

The chain uses TRBV5-1 and TRBJ2-4; 10 bases are a match to TRBD1. With 0 bases clipped from V and 8 bases from J, the junction kept 5 bases outside the gene matches. The CDR3 totals 15 residues. The germline V gene encodes CDR1 SGHRS and CDR2 YFSETQ. The CDR3 loop reads CASSLGGTGVDIQYF. The DNA of the CDR3 is TGCGCCAGCAGCTTGGGGGGGACAGGGGTTGACATTCAGTACTTC.

The V and J genes are TRBV5-1 and TRBJ2-5, with 11 positions matching TRBD1. Germline V gene sequence: CDR1 SGHRS, CDR2 YFSETQ. V was pared by 3 bases and J by 5 bases, with 9 bases of the junction left unmatched. This CDR3 is 16 amino acids long. CDR3 in DNA: TGCGCCAGCAGCTGGGCCTGGACAGGGGGCAGGGAGACCCAGTACTTC. Amino acid sequence: CASSWAWTGGRETQYF.

The V gene is TRBV6-5, the J gene TRBJ1-1; TRBD1 agrees at 9 bases. Looked up from germline, CDR1 is MNHEY and CDR2 is SVGAGI. The V gene end was trimmed by 6 bases and the J gene end by 4 bases; junction bases not matched to a gene: 3. The CDR3 extends over 13 amino acids. The CDR3 spells CASRRDRATEAFF. The DNA of the CDR3 is TGTGCCAGCAGACGGGACAGGGCCACTGAAGCTTTCTTT.

Only a few counts were recorded for this clone. This rearrangement joins TRBV25-1 to TRBJ2-5; D uncertain. The CDR3 is 14 residues long. The V end was cut by 0 bases, the J end by 5 bases, with 10 bases between. The germline V gene has CDR1 MGHDK and CDR2 SYGVNS. DNA for the CDR3: TGTGCCAGCAGTGAATATGGCAACGGGGAGACCCAGTACTTC. This sequence encodes CASSEYGNGETQYF.

The chain joins TRBV27 to TRBJ2-7, with 11 bases matching TRBD1. The CDR3 contains 16 residues. Trimming cost V 5 bases and J 1 base; bases outside gene matches: 7. Germline values: CDR1 MNHEY, CDR2 SMNVEV (reference sequence). CDR3 nucleotides: TGTGCCAGCAGTCCCTCCGGACAGGGGGCATCCTACGAGCAGTACTTC. Translated: CASSPSGQGASYEQYF.

This clone occurred once. DNA of the CDR3: TGTGCCAGCAGTGAAGGGCGGGGCACTGAAGCTTTCTTT. Amino acid sequence: CASSEGRGTEAFF. V and J are TRBV6-1 and TRBJ1-1; D remains ambiguous. Trimming took 1 base from V and 4 from J, leaving 7 bases between them. Germline V CDR1 and CDR2: MNHNS, SASEGT. The CDR3 sequence is 13 residues long.